The 17 T cell receptor beta chains reported below all come from one sample, sequenced in a study of T-cell reconstitution after alpha-beta-depleted transplantation in children. The TCRbeta library incorporated unique molecular identifiers. TCRdb itself ran the PCR reads through MiXCR, one entry per CDR3 protein. The sample has about 1,000,000 distinct CDR3 sequences, 25% to 35% seen once; the top ten hold over 25%. Here the sequenced sample was PBMCs, mostly from graft donor cells, taken 360 days after TCRalphabeta/CD19-depleted stem cell transplant. These receptors were obtained from a boy younger than two who had a stem cell transplant for SCID, so the T cells may come from the graft donor.

Only a few counts were recorded for this clonotype. The chain links TRBV7-2 to TRBJ2-7, with D tentatively TRBD1 (6 bases). This CDR3 has 15 amino acids. In germline, CDR1 is SGHTA, CDR2 FQGNSA. V was shortened by 5 bases and J by 2 bases, with 16 bases between the two germline ends. The CDR3 nucleotides are TGTGCCAGCAGCCCCTGGGACATTCTGACCTACGAGCAGTACTTC. It yields the protein CASSPWDILTYEQYF.

This rearrangement joins TRBV5-6 to TRBJ2-7, with 7 bases fitting TRBD1. The length of the CDR3 is 14 residues. After removal of 5 bases from V and 0 bases from J, the junction contained 5 bases not matched to a gene. Looked up from germline, CDR1 is SGHDT and CDR2 is YYEEEE. CDR3 nucleotides: TGTGCCAGCAGTTCGGGACAGAACTCCTACGAGCAGTACTTC. This gives the protein CASSSGQNSYEQYF.

This chain connects TRBV20-1 to TRBJ2-7; 9 bases match TRBD1. Germline V CDR1 and CDR2: DFQATT, SNEGSKA (reference sequence). V was clipped by 5 bases and J by 4 bases; unmatched bases: 9. CDR3 size: 14 residues. CDR3 residues: CSAPRGQGLYEQYF. The CDR3 nucleotides read TGCAGTGCTCCCAGGGGACAGGGATTGTACGAGCAGTACTTC.

This clonotype was detected a few times. The chain joins TRBV7-9 to TRBJ2-7; D is perhaps TRBD1 or TRBD2 (5 bases each). This CDR3 has 13 amino acids. Germline V gene data show CDR1 as SEHNR and CDR2 as FQNEAQ (reference sequence). The ends were cut back, 1 base at V and 5 bases at J, with 9 bases in the middle. CDR3 DNA sequence: TGTGCCAGCAGCTTAGGAGGGGCCCACGAGCAGTACTTC. This sequence encodes CASSLGGAHEQYF.

The rearrangement uses TRBV5-1 and TRBJ1-1; a weak D match, TRBD1 (6 bases). The CDR3 consists of 15 residues. V was cut by 1 base and J by 1 base, with 11 bases left in between. Germline CDR1 reads SGHRS; CDR2 reads YFSETQ. This CDR3 is CASSLRGGRNTEAFF. CDR3 nucleotides: TGCGCCAGCAGCTTGAGAGGGGGGAGGAACACTGAAGCTTTCTTT.

The chain links TRBV18 to TRBJ1-1, with no clear D. Trimming left V 0 bases short and J 1 base short, with 9 bases between. The CDR3 runs to 15 residues. The germline CDR1 and CDR2 sequences are KGHSH and LQKENI. DNA for the CDR3: TGTGCCAGCTCACCACCGCAAACAGCGAACACTGAAGCTTTCTTT. Its protein product is CASSPPQTANTEAFF.

This clonotype has at least ten counts. The rearrangement links TRBV7-2 to TRBJ2-3; weak D call: TRBD1 (6 bases). Germline assignment: CDR1 SGHTA and CDR2 FQGNSA. This CDR3 has 16 amino acids. Between the trimmed V and J ends, which lost 0 bases and 3 bases, there was a span of 13 bases. CDR3 bases: TGTGCCAGCAGCTTAGCTTCAGGGGTTCGAACAGATACGCAGTATTTT. It is translated as CASSLASGVRTDTQYF.

The chain joins TRBV4-1 to TRBJ2-7; 9 nucleotides match TRBD1. V was pared by 0 bases and J by 4 bases, with 7 bases of the junction left unmatched. CDR3 size: 16 residues. Germline V gene data show CDR1 as MGHRA and CDR2 as YSYEKL. The CDR3 reads CASSQDGTGSRYEQYF. CDR3 nucleotides: TGCGCCAGCAGCCAAGACGGGACAGGGAGTCGATACGAGCAGTACTTC.

The V call is TRBV12-3 or TRBV12-4, the J call TRBJ2-1; TRBD2 aligns across 10 bases. The V and J ends lost 3 bases and 5 bases, in that order; junction bases with no gene match: 1. The CDR3 covers 14 residues. The CDR3 sequence: CASSFSGRNNEQFF. CDR3 coding DNA: TGTGCCAGCAGTTTTAGCGGGAGGAACAATGAGCAGTTCTTC.

This clonotype has a count of ten or more. The genes are TRBV12-3 or TRBV12-4 and TRBJ2-5; tentatively, D is TRBD2 (6 bases). This CDR3 has 14 amino acids. V was cut by 2 bases and J by 1 base, with 8 bases left in between. The CDR3 nucleotides read TGTGCCAGCAGTTTATTCGGGGGCCAAGAGACCCAGTACTTC. This gives the protein CASSLFGGQETQYF.

J is TRBJ2-2 and V is TRBV12-3 or TRBV12-4; the D is unclear. Deletions cut 6 bases from V and 2 bases from J, with 13 bases between. The CDR3 consists of 15 residues. This CDR3 is CASRPKSPNTGELFF. CDR3 nucleotides: TGTGCCAGCAGACCTAAATCCCCTAACACCGGGGAGCTGTTTTTT.

Many counts were recorded for this clonotype. The V call is TRBV5-1, the J call TRBJ1-3, with unresolved D. CDR3 length: 13 amino acids. Trimming left V 2 bases short and J 4 bases short, with 7 bases between. Germline lookup yields CDR1 SGHRS and CDR2 YFSETQ. CDR3 nucleotides: TGCGCCAGCAGCTTTGAATCCGGAAACACCATATATTTT. It specifies CASSFESGNTIYF.

In this sample, this clonotype turned up once. The genes are TRBV10-3 and TRBJ2-2; TRBD1 is a possible D gene (5 bases). The CDR3 extends over 16 amino acids. V was shortened by 2 bases and J by 2 bases, with 12 bases between the two germline ends. Germline V lookup: CDR1 ENHRY, CDR2 SYGVKD. The CDR3 DNA is TGTGCCATCAGTGAGATCCCAGGGCCTAACACCGGGGAGCTGTTTTTT. It translates to CAISEIPGPNTGELFF.

This clonotype was detected a few times. The chain combines TRBV25-1 with TRBJ1-4; D may be TRBD1 (5 bases). From germline, CDR1 is MGHDK and CDR2 SYGVNS. CDR3 length: 13 residues. Trimming removed 5 bases from V and 14 bases from J, with 18 bases in between. The CDR3 region is CASSQGVGVKLFF. As DNA, the CDR3 is TGTGCCAGCAGTCAAGGGGTAGGCGTGAAGCTGTTTTTT.

The J gene is TRBJ2-3, the V gene TRBV7-9; unclear D gene. CDR1 SEHNR and CDR2 FQNEAQ come from the germline V gene (reference sequence). V lost 10 bases to trimming and J lost 0 bases, with 14 bases between them. This CDR3 spans 14 amino acids. In DNA, the CDR3 is TGTGCCACCGGTATGGCGAGTAGCACAGATACGCAGTATTTT. It codes for CATGMASSTDTQYF.

V and J are TRBV5-1 and TRBJ2-1; D is perhaps TRBD1 (5 bases). Trimming removed 4 bases at V and 1 base at J, with 15 bases between. CDR1 is SGHRS, CDR2 YFSETQ, per germline. The length of the CDR3 is 16 residues. CDR3 DNA sequence: TGCGCCAGCAGCAGGGCCCAGGGTTATTCCTACAATGAGCAGTTCTTC. It codes for CASSRAQGYSYNEQFF.

The chain employs TRBV14 and TRBJ2-4; 9 nucleotides align to TRBD1. The V gene end was trimmed by 0 bases and the J gene end by 4 bases; junction bases not matched to a gene: 4. CDR3 length: 16 amino acids. Germline assignment: CDR1 SGHDN and CDR2 FVKESK. The CDR3: CASSQDPGQGKNIQYF. The CDR3, as DNA: TGTGCCAGCAGCCAAGATCCGGGACAGGGAAAAAACATTCAGTACTTC.